The clone carrying this T cell receptor (beta chain) has just one count. The data were obtained in a study of PD-L1 blockade in urothelial cancer. As to time point: peripheral blood 6 weeks after treatment start. This CDR3 spans 15 amino acids. Germline V CDR1 and CDR2: MDHEN, SYDVKM. The V gene end was trimmed by 6 bases and the J gene end by 2 bases; junction bases not matched to a gene: 7. PCRs were each spiked with synthetic TCR analog templates. TCRdb's copy holds only in-frame clones and misses some; the assay was immunoSEQ multiplex PCR. The sample includes about 43,000 clones, approximately 83% of them seen just once.

The receptor's source is a man in his 60s with urothelial cancer. This chain connects TRBV28 to TRBJ2-1; 7 positions agree with TRBD2. Sequences were derived from PBMCs, sampled around atezolizumab (anti-PD-L1) treatment. CDR3 bases: TGTGCCAGCAGCCAATCTAGCGGCCCCTACAATGAGCAGTTCTTC. Amino acids: CASSQSSGPYNEQFF.